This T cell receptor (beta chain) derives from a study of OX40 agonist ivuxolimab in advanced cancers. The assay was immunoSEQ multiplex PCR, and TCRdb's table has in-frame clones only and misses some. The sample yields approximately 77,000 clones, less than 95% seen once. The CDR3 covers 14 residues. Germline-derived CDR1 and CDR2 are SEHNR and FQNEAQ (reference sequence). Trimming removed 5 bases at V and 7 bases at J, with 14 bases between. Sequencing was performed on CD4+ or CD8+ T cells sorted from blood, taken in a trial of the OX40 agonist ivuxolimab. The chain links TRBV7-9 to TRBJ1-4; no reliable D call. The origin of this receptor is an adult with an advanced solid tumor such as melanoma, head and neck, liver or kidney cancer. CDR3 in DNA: TGTGCCAGCAGCCGAGAATCAGAGGGTGAAAAACTGTTTTTT. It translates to CASSRESEGEKLFF.